This TCR beta chain was retrieved from a study of cytomegalovirus exposure and HLA in healthy donors. Study conclusions and caveats: Researchers reported that a few CMV-associated chains were confirmed in vitro as CMV antigen-specific.

Comments on this clone: Its antigen remains unknown.

Here immunoSEQ multiplex PCR was the method, and the copy in TCRdb shows in-frame clones only, minus some. The sample yields more than 110,000 clones, around 88% seen once. The CDR3 extends over 14 amino acids. Germline CDR1 SGHNT, CDR2 YYREEE (reference sequence). V lost 4 bases, J lost 4 bases, and 12 bases lay in between. This clonotype was sampled from a woman between 18 and 29 years old in good health and CMV-seropositive. This chain uses TRBV5-4 with TRBJ2-1, with a tentative D call TRBD2 (5 bases). Sequencing was carried out using PBMCs. As DNA, the CDR3 is TGTGCCAGCAGCCACCAGGCGGGTTACAATGAGCAGTTCTTC. Its protein product is CASSHQAGYNEQFF.